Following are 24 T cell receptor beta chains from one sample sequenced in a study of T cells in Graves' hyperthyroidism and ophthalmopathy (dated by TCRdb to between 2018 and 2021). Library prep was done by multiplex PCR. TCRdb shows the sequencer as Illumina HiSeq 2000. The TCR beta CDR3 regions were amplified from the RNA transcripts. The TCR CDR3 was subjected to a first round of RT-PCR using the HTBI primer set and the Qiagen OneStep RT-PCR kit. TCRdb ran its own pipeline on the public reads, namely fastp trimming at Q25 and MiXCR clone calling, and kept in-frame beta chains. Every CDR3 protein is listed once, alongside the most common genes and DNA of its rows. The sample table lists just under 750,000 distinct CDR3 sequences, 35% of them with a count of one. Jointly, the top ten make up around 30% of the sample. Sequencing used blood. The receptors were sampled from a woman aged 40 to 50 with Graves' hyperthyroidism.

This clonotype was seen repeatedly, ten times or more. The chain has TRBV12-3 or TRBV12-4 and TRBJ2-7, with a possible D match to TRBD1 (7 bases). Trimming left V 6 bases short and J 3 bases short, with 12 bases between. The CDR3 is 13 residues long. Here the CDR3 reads CASRDREDYEQYF. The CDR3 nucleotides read TGTGCCAGCAGAGACAGGGAGGACTACGAGCAGTACTTC.

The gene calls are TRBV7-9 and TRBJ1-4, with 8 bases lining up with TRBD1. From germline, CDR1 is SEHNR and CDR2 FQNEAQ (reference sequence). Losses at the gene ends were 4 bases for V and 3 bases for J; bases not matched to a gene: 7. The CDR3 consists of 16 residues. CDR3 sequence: CASSSRGQGSNEKLFF. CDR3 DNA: TGTGCCAGCAGCTCAAGAGGACAGGGCTCTAATGAAAAACTGTTTTTT.

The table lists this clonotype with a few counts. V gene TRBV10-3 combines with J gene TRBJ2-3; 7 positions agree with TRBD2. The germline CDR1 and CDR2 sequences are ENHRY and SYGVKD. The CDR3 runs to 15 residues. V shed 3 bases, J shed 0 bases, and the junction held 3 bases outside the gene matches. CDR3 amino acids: CAISDIGGSTDTQYF. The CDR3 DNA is TGTGCCATCAGTGATATCGGGGGGAGCACAGATACGCAGTATTTT.

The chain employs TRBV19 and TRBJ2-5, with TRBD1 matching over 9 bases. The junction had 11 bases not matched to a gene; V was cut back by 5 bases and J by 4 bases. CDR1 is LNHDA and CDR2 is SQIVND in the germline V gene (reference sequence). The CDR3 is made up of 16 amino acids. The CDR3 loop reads CASSVWVPGQGETQYF. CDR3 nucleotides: TGTGCCAGTAGTGTTTGGGTCCCGGGACAGGGAGAGACCCAGTACTTC.

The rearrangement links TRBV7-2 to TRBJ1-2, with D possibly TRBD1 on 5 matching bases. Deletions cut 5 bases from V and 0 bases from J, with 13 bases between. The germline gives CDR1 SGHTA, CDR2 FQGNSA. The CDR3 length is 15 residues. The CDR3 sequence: CASSVWGETNYGYTF. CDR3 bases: TGTGCCAGCAGCGTATGGGGGGAAACTAACTATGGCTACACCTTC.

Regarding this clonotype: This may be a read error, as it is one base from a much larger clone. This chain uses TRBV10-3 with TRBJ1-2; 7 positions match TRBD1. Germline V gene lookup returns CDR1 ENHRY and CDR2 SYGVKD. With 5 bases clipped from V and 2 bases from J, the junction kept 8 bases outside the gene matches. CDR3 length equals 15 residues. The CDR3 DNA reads TGTGCCATCAGTTTAGGCGCAGGGGGGAACTATGGCTACACCTTC. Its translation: CAISLGAGGNYGYTF.

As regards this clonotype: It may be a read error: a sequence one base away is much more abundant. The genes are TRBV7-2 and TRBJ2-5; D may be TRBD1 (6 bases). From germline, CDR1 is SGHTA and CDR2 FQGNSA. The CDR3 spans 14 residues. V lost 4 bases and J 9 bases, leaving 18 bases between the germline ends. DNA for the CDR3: TGTGCCAGCAGCTCCAGGGGCAGCCTAAGGGCCCAGTACTTC. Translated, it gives CASSSRGSLRAQYF.

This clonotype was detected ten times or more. For the CDR3, the DNA is TGTGCCAGCAGTGAAGCGAGGGACAGTGAAGCTTTCTTT. It is translated as CASSEARDSEAFF. The rearrangement uses TRBV2 and TRBJ1-1; 7 bases line up with TRBD1. Germline CDR1 SNHLY, CDR2 FYNNEI. This CDR3 is built from 13 residues. V dropped 0 bases and J dropped 7; count of bases not matched to a gene: 2.

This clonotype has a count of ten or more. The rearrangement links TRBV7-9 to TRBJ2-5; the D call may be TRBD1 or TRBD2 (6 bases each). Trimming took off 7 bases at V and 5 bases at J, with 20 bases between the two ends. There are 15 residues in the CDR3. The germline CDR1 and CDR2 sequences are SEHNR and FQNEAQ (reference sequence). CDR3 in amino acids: CASIQGGRGAETQYF. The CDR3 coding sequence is TGTGCCAGCATCCAAGGGGGAAGGGGGGCGGAGACCCAGTACTTC.

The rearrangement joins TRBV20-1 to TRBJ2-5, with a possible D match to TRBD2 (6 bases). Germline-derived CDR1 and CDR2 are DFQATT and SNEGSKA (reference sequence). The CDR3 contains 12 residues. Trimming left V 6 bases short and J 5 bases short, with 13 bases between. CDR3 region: CSASSGGETQYF. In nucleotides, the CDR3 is TGCAGTGCCTCCTCAGGAGGGGAGACCCAGTACTTC.

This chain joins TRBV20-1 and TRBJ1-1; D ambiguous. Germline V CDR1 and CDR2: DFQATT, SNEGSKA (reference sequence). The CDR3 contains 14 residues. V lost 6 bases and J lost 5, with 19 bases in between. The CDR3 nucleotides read TGCAGTGCCATAAGCGGCTCCGGTGGGACTGAAGCTTTCTTT. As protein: CSAISGSGGTEAFF.

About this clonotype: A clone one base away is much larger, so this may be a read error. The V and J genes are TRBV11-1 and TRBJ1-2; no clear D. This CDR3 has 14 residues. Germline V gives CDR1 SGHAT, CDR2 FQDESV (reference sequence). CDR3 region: CASSLAQANYSYTF. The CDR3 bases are TGTGCCAGCAGCTTAGCCCAAGCTAACTATAGCTACACCTTC. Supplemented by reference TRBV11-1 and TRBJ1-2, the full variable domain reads EAEVAQSPRYKITEKSQAVAFWCDPISGHATLYWYRQILGQGPELLVQFQDESVVDDSQLPKDRFSAERLKGVDSTLKIQPAELGDSAMYLCASSLAQANYSYTFGSGTRLTVV.

CDR3 residues: CSAPAGTFNEKLFF. DNA for the CDR3: TGCAGTGCTCCCGCGGGGACATTTAATGAAAAACTGTTTTTT. The J gene is TRBJ1-4, the V gene TRBV20-1, with TRBD1 as a possible D gene (6 bases). V lost 5 bases to trimming and J lost 4 bases, with 14 bases between them. CDR1 is DFQATT and CDR2 is SNEGSKA in the germline V gene (reference sequence). The CDR3 is made up of 14 amino acids.

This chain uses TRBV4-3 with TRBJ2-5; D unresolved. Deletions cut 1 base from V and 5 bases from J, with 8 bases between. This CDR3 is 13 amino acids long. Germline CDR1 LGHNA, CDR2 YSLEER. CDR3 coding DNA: TGCGCCAGCAGCCAAGGGATTAAGGAGACCCAGTACTTC. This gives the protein CASSQGIKETQYF.

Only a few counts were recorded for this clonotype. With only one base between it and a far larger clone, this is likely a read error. The CDR3 protein is CSATTRDQPQHF. As DNA, the CDR3 is TGCAGTGCTACCACAAGGGATCAGCCCCAGCATTTT. The genes are TRBV20-1 and TRBJ1-5; D unclear. Germline-derived CDR1 and CDR2 are DFQATT and SNEGSKA (reference sequence). The CDR3 has 12 residues. The V gene lost 4 bases and the J gene lost 5 bases, with 9 bases spanning the gap.

The CDR3 DNA sequence: TGTGCCAGCAGTGCCGGGGGTAGCGGGGGCCAAGAGACCCAGTACTTC. Translation: CASSAGGSGGQETQYF. The chain is built from TRBV6-1 and TRBJ2-5, with 9 positions matching TRBD2. This CDR3 has 16 residues. Trimming took 4 bases from V and 1 from J; bases not matched to a gene: 7. The germline CDR1 and CDR2 sequences are MNHNS and SASEGT.

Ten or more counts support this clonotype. DNA for the CDR3: TGTGCCAGCAGCTTACCCAATATCCACGAGCAGTACTTC. Residues: CASSLPNIHEQYF. The chain joins TRBV7-9 to TRBJ2-7, with D hard to call. The germline CDR1 and CDR2 sequences are SEHNR and FQNEAQ (reference sequence). V lost 2 bases, J lost 5 bases, and 10 bases lay in between. This CDR3 has 13 residues.

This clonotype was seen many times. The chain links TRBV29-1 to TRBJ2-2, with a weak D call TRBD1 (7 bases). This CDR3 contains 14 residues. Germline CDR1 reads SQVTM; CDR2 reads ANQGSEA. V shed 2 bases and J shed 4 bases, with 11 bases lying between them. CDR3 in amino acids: CSVERQGGTGELFF. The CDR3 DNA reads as TGCAGCGTTGAACGCCAGGGGGGCACCGGGGAGCTGTTTTTT.

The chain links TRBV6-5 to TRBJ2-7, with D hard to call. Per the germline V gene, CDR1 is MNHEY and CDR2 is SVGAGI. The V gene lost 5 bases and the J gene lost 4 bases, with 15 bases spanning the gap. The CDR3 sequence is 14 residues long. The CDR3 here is CASSPAQFGYEQYF. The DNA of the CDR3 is TGTGCCAGCAGTCCGGCCCAGTTCGGATACGAGCAGTACTTC.

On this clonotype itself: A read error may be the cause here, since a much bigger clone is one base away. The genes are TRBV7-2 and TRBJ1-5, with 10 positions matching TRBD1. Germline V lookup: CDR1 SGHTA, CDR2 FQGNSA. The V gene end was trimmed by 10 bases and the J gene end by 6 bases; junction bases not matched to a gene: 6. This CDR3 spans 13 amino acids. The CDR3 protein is CANRRDRGQPQHF. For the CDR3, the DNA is TGTGCCAACAGACGGGACAGGGGTCAGCCCCAGCATTTT.

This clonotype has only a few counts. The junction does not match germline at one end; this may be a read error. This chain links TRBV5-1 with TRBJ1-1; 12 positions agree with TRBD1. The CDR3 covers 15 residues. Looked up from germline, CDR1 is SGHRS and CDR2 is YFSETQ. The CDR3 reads CAGSLVGDRGQQAFF. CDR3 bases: TGCGCCGGCAGCTTGGTTGGGGACAGGGGGCAACAAGCTTTCTTT.

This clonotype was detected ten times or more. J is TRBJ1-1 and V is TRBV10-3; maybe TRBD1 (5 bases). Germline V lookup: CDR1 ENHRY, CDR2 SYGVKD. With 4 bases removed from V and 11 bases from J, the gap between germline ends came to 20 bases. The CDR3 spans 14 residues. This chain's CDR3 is CAISGGDGKGRAFF. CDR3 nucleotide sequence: TGTGCCATCAGTGGAGGGGACGGAAAAGGACGGGCTTTCTTT.

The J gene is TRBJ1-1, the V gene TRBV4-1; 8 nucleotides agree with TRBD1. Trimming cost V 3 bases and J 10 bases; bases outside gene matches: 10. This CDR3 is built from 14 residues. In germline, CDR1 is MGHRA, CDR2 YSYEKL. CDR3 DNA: TGCGCCAGCAGCCACCCTGGACAGGGTCCAGGAGCTTTCTTT. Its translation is CASSHPGQGPGAFF.

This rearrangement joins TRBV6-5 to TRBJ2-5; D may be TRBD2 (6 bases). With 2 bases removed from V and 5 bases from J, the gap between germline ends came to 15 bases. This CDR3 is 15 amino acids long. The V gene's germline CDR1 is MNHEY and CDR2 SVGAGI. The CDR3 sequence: CASSYPADGGETQYF. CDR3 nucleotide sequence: TGTGCCAGCAGTTACCCGGCAGATGGAGGGGAGACCCAGTACTTC.